Included here is one T cell receptor (beta chain) sequence, with context. The CDR3 has 19 residues. The germline V gene encodes CDR1 SGHTA and CDR2 FQGNSA. V shed 5 bases, J shed 4 bases, and the junction held 19 bases outside the gene matches. This sample stems from a study of blood T cell repertoires in COVID-19. On the study more broadly: Samples of COVID-19 (acute and convalescent) were obtained from the United States, Italy and Spain. Sample material is recorded as cDNA or gDNA derived from T cells, B-cell-depleted T cells, or PBMCs.

The repertoire was sequenced with immunoSEQ multiplex PCR; TCRdb's copy has only in-frame clones and lacks some. The table has more than 85,000 clones, approximately 82% seen once; the top ten hold 8% to 13%. This clonotype was obtained from a man aged 65-85 years with acute or convalescent COVID-19. The source material was peripheral blood. The J gene is TRBJ2-7, the V gene TRBV7-2; 11 nucleotides match TRBD2. The CDR3 loop is CASSQRTSGSGAVGYEQYF. The DNA of the CDR3 is TGTGCCAGCAGCCAAAGGACTAGCGGGTCCGGAGCCGTGGGATACGAGCAGTACTTC.